These T cell receptor beta chains were read from a single sample in a study of early T cells in non-severe SARS-CoV-2 infection. TCRdb analysed the 5' RACE reads with MiXCR anew, one entry per CDR3 protein. The sample includes 65,000 to 80,000 distinct CDR3 sequences, 9.5% to 15% seen only once; the top ten take around 1.1%. The sample comprised whole blood. The source of these receptors is an adult who was a healthcare worker with PCR-confirmed SARS-CoV-2 infection or an uninfected control (not recorded which). The CDR3 runs from the conserved cysteine through the conserved F or W. Fields, in order: J gene, clone size, D gene, V gene, CDR3 DNA, CDR3 protein. A D gene is named only where the DNA matches it firmly. Clone size, where shown, is once, few, many, or a class for clones that have expanded.

TRBJ2-7 . TRBD2 TRBV7-2 TGTGCCAGCACCATAGCGGGAGCGTGGGTCGAGCAGTACTTC CASTIAGAWVEQYF
TRBJ2-7 few TRBD2 TRBV3-1 TGTGCCAGCAGCCCCCCGGCGGGGGGGCCGTTCGAGCAGTACTTC CASSPPAGGPFEQYF
TRBJ1-3 few . TRBV12-3/TRBV12-4 TGTGCCAGCACCGAGAACTCTGGAAACACCATATATTTT CASTENSGNTIYF
TRBJ2-7 few . TRBV7-2 TGTGCCAGCAGCTTAGTGGGGCAGCGGGCCTACGAGCAGTACTTC CASSLVGQRAYEQYF
TRBJ2-1 . . TRBV30 TGTGCCTGGAGTGCTACTATGAATGAGCAGTTCTTC CAWSATMNEQFF
TRBJ2-1 . . TRBV5-6 TGTGCCAGCAGCTTAGGTCCGGGCTCCTACAATGAGCAGTTCTTC CASSLGPGSYNEQFF
TRBJ2-6 . . TRBV27 TGTGCCAGCAGGCCCAACCGACCAACCGCTTTGTCTGGGGCCAACGTCCTGACTTTC CASRPNRPTALSGANVLTF
TRBJ2-3 . . TRBV28 TGTGCCAGCAGTGATCCTGACCTCAGGAGCACAGATACGCAGTATTTT CASSDPDLRSTDTQYF
TRBJ2-1 many . TRBV29-1 TGCAGCGTTGATTGGGCAGGGGTAGGATACAGCAATGAGCAGTTCTTC CSVDWAGVGYSNEQFF
TRBJ2-7 . . TRBV2 TGTGCCAGCAGTGCTTCGGCGGGCTACGAGCAGTACTTC CASSASAGYEQYF
TRBJ2-7 many . TRBV5-1 TGCGCCAGCAGCCCTCTTCAGGGATCCTACGAGCAGTACTTC CASSPLQGSYEQYF
TRBJ2-3 few TRBD2 TRBV19 TGTGCCAGTAGTCCGCAACAGAGAGGACTAGCGGGGATAGATACGCAGTATTTT CASSPQQRGLAGIDTQYF
TRBJ2-5 . . TRBV5-1 TGCGCCAGCAGCTTGGCAGACCAACAAGAGACCCAGTACTTC CASSLADQQETQYF
TRBJ1-5 . . TRBV18 TGTGCCAGCTCACCTACAGGTCGGGACAATCAGCCCCAGCATTTT CASSPTGRDNQPQHF
TRBJ1-5 few . TRBV6-6 TGTGCCAGCAGTCCTCAGGGTCGGAGCCAGCCCCAGCATTTT CASSPQGRSQPQHF
TRBJ1-2 . . TRBV27 TGTGCCAGCAGTTCTGACAGGCAGGATGGCTACACCTTC CASSSDRQDGYTF
TRBJ2-3 many TRBD2 TRBV27 TGTGCCAGCAGTACCGCGGGGGATCGCACAGATACGCAGTATTTT CASSTAGDRTDTQYF
TRBJ2-1 . TRBD1 TRBV29-1 TGCAGCGTGGATACAGGGGAAGCCTACAATGAGCAGTTCTTC CSVDTGEAYNEQFF
TRBJ2-1 few TRBD2 TRBV11-2 TGTGCCAGCAGCTTGGTTCCGGGACTAGCGGTATACAATGAGCAGTTCTTC CASSLVPGLAVYNEQFF
TRBJ1-5 . TRBD1 TRBV5-8 TGTGCCAGCATGGGACAGCGCAATCAGCCCCAGCATTTT CASMGQRNQPQHF
TRBJ2-1 many . TRBV11-2 TGTGCCAGCAGCTTGCAGTCTCTTTACAATGAGCAGTTCTTC CASSLQSLYNEQFF
TRBJ2-1 . TRBD2 TRBV7-6 TGTGCCAGCAGCCCGGGACTAGCGGGTATCAATGAGCAGTTCTTC CASSPGLAGINEQFF
TRBJ2-7 few TRBD1 TRBV20-1 TGCAGTGCTAAACAGACAGGGGAGATTATCGAGCAGTACTTC CSAKQTGEIIEQYF
TRBJ1-2 . . TRBV6-6 TGTGCCAGCACCCCAAACAGGGAGATCTATGGCTACACCTTC CASTPNREIYGYTF
TRBJ2-3 . TRBD2 TRBV2 TGTGCCAGCAGAGATGGTAGCGGGAGAGGCACAGATACGCAGTATTTT CASRDGSGRGTDTQYF
TRBJ2-2 . . TRBV3-1 TGTGCCAGCAGCGATAGGCGGGTAGGCACCGGGGAGCTGTTTTTT CASSDRRVGTGELFF
TRBJ2-5 many . TRBV12-3/TRBV12-4 TGTGCCAGCAGTCTTAACTCAGCAGAGACCCAGTACTTC CASSLNSAETQYF
TRBJ1-3 few . TRBV13 TGTGCCAGCAGCTTAGGAGATGCGAACACCATATATTTT CASSLGDANTIYF
TRBJ2-2 many . TRBV7-9 TGTGCCAGCAGCCCAACCGGGACACTTGACACCGGGGAGCTGTTTTTT CASSPTGTLDTGELFF
TRBJ1-4 . TRBD1 TRBV29-1 TGCAGCGCGACAGGGCTGGGGGGTGAAAAACTGTTTTTT CSATGLGGEKLFF
TRBJ2-3 . . TRBV20-1 TGCAGTGCTATAATTGGGAGTGCAGATACGCAGTATTTT CSAIIGSADTQYF
TRBJ1-6 few TRBD1 TRBV5-5 TGTGCCAGCAGCTTCCAAGGGACAGAAAATTCACCCCTCCACTTT CASSFQGTENSPLHF
TRBJ1-2 many . TRBV28 TGTGCCAGCACTCCTATATGGAGCTATGGCTACACCTTC CASTPIWSYGYTF
TRBJ1-2 many TRBD1 TRBV29-1 TGCAGCGTAGTAGGGACAGGGGACAACTATGGCTACACCTTC CSVVGTGDNYGYTF
TRBJ2-7 . . TRBV5-1 TGCGCCAGCAGCTTGGGACAGACAAGTACCTACGAGCAGTACTTC CASSLGQTSTYEQYF
TRBJ1-1 few . TRBV10-3 TGTGCCATCAGTCTCGGCAACTCGAACACTGAAGCTTTCTTT CAISLGNSNTEAFF
TRBJ1-6 many . TRBV12-3/TRBV12-4 TGTGCCAGCAGTTTAAGGGATTACAGGGATTCACCCCTCCACTTT CASSLRDYRDSPLHF
TRBJ1-5 . . TRBV12-3/TRBV12-4 TGTGCCAGCAGACTAGGGACACCTAATCAGCCCCAGCATTTT CASRLGTPNQPQHF
TRBJ2-2 . . TRBV20-1 TGCAGTGCTAAAATCGACGGGGAGCTGTTTTTT CSAKIDGELFF
TRBJ1-2 few TRBD1 TRBV3-1 TGTGCCAGCAGCCCTCTCCGGGCAGGGGGCAACTATGGCTACACCTTC CASSPLRAGGNYGYTF
TRBJ2-7 . . TRBV6-5 TGTGCCAGCAGTTACCGCGGCGGGACGCCTACCTACGAGCAGTACTTC CASSYRGGTPTYEQYF
TRBJ2-3 many TRBD2 TRBV27 TGTGCCAGCAGTGGGCCGGGACTAGCGATGGATACGCAGTATTTT CASSGPGLAMDTQYF